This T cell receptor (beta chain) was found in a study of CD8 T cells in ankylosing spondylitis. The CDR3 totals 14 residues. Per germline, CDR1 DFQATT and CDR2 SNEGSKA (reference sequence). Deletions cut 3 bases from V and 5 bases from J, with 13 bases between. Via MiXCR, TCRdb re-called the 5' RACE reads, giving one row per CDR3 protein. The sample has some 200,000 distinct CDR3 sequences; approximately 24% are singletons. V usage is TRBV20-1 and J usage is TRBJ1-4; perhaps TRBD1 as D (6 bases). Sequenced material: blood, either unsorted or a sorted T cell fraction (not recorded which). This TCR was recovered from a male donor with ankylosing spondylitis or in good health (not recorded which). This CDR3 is CSASGGQRNEKLFF. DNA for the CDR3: TGCAGTGCTAGCGGCGGACAGAGGAATGAAAAACTGTTTTTT.